The 5 T cell receptor beta chains below all came from one sample that was sequenced in a study of human T cells and chemical hapten exposure. TCRdb processed the RACE reads anew with MiXCR; each CDR3 protein has one entry. The sample lists fewer than 80,000 distinct CDR3 sequences, approximately 10% occurring once. Time point specified: patch test 3, about 24 weeks after DPC sensitization. Treatment here: therapeutic diphenylcyclopropenone sensitization with weekly scalp DPC. Sample: whole blood, taken in connection with sensitization to the hapten diphenylcyclopropenone (DPC). Receptor source: a woman aged 25 to 45 with alopecia areata. Some clones in this sample may be carry-over from other donors' samples.

This clonotype was seen repeatedly, ten times or more. The chain employs TRBV6-2 or TRBV6-3 and TRBJ1-2; no clear D gene. V shed 6 bases and J shed 0 bases, with 8 bases lying between them. Germline V lookup: CDR1 MNHEY, CDR2 SVGEGT. This CDR3 spans 13 amino acids. For the CDR3, the DNA is TGTGCCAGCAGACGCAGATCTAACTATGGCTACACCTTC. Translating gives CASRRRSNYGYTF.

The chain employs TRBV11-3 and TRBJ2-6; D might be TRBD1 (6 bases). Trimming took 1 base from V and 0 from J, leaving 7 bases between them. This CDR3 comprises 16 residues. The V gene's germline CDR1 is SGHNT and CDR2 YENEEA. The CDR3 sequence: CASSLVGHSGANVLTF. The CDR3 region has the DNA TGTGCCAGCAGCTTAGTGGGACACTCTGGGGCCAACGTCCTGACTTTC.

V gene TRBV3-1 combines with J gene TRBJ2-5, with TRBD2 identical over 9 bases. Per germline, CDR1 LGHDT and CDR2 YNNKEL (reference sequence). Losses at the gene ends were 3 bases for V and 3 bases for J; bases not matched to a gene: 14. This CDR3 comprises 18 residues. CDR3 sequence reads: CASSHPDGREGLEETQYF. The CDR3 DNA follows: TGTGCCAGCAGCCATCCTGACGGGCGGGAGGGCTTGGAAGAGACCCAGTACTTC.

In this sample, this clonotype turned up a few times. V gene TRBV12-3 or TRBV12-4 combines with J gene TRBJ1-1, with D unresolved. V was pared by 5 bases and J by 7 bases, with 11 bases between. The CDR3 contains 12 residues. In nucleotides, the CDR3 is TGTGCCAGCAGTACCCTCACCAGTGAAGCTTTCTTT. The encoded protein is CASSTLTSEAFF.

This clonotype has at least ten counts. J is TRBJ1-1 and V is TRBV28, with 9 bases matching TRBD1. In germline, CDR1 is MDHEN, CDR2 SYDVKM. V lost 6 bases and J lost 3; bases outside the gene matches: 5. CDR3 size: 14 residues. CDR3 sequence reads: CASRYRGPDTEAFF. The DNA of the CDR3 is TGTGCCAGCAGATACAGGGGGCCGGACACTGAAGCTTTCTTT.